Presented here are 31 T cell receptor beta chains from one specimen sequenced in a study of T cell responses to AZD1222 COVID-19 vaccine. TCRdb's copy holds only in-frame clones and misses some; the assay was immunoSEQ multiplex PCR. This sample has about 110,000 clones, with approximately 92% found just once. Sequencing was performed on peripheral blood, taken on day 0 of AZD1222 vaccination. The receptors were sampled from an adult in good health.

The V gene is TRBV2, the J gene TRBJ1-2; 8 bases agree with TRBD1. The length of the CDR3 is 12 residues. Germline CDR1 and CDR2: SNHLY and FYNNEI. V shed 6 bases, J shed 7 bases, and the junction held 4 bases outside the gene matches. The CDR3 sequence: CASRTDRVGYTF. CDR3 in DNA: TGTGCCAGCAGGACGGACAGGGTTGGCTACACCTTC. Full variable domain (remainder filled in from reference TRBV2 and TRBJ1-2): EPEVTQTPSHQVTQMGQEVILRCVPISNHLYFYWYRQILGQKVEFLVSFYNNEISEKSEIFDDQFSVERPDGSNFTLKIRSTKLEDSAMYFCASRTDRVGYTFGSGTRLTVV.

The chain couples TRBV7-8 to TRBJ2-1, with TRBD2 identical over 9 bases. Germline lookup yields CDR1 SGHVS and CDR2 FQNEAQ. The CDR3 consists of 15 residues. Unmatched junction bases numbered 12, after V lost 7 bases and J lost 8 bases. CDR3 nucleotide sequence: TGTGCCAGCAACCCCTGGGGACTAGCAGGCGATGAGCAGTTCTTC. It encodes CASNPWGLAGDEQFF.

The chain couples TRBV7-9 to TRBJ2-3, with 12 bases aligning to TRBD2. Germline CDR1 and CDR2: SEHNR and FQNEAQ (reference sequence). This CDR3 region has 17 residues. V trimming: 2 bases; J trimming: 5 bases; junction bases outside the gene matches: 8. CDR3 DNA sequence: TGTGCCAGCAGCTTAACAAGAGTGGGACTAGCGGGAGATACGCAGTATTTT. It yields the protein CASSLTRVGLAGDTQYF.

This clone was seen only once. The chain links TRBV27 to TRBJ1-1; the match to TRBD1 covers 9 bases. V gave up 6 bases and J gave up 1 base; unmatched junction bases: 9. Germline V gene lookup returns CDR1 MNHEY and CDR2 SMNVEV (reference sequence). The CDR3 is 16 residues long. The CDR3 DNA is TGTGCCAGCAGCTTGGGACAGGGTATAGGGAACACTGAAGCTTTCTTT. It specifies CASSLGQGIGNTEAFF.

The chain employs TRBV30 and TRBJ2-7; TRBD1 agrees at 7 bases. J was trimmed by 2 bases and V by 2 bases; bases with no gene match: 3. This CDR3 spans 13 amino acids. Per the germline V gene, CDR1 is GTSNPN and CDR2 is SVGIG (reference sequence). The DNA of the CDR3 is TGTGCCTGGAGTACTCAGGGGGCCTACGAGCAGTACTTC. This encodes CAWSTQGAYEQYF.

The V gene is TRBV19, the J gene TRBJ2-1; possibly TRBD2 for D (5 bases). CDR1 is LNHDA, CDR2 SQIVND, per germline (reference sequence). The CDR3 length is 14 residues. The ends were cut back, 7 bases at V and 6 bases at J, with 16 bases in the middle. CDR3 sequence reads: CASIGGLGGNEQFF. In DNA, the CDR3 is TGTGCCAGTATAGGTGGCCTAGGAGGCAATGAGCAGTTCTTC.

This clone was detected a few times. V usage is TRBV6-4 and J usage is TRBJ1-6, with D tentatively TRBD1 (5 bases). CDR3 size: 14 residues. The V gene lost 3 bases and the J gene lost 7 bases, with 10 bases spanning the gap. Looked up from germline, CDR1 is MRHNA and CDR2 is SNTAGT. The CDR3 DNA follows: TGTGCCAGCAGTGAAAACGGGGACAATTCACCCCTCCACTTT. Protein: CASSENGDNSPLHF.

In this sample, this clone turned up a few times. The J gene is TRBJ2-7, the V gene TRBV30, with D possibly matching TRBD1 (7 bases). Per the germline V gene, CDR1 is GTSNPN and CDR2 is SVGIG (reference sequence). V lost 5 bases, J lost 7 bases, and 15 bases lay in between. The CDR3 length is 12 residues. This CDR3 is CAWSRGVQEQYF. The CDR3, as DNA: TGTGCCTGGTCCAGGGGGGTTCAGGAGCAGTACTTC.

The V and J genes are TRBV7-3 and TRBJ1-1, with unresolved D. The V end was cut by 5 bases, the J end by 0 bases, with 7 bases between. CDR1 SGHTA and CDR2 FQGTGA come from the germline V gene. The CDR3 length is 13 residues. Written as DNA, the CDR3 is TGTGCCAGCAGCCCGAATTTGAACACTGAAGCTTTCTTT. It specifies CASSPNLNTEAFF. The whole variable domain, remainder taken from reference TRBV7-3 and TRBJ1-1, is GAGVSQTPSNKVTEKGKYVELRCDPISGHTALYWYRQSLGQGPEFLIYFQGTGAADDSGLPNDRFFAVRPEGSVSTLKIQRTERGDSAVYLCASSPNLNTEAFFGQGTRLTVV.

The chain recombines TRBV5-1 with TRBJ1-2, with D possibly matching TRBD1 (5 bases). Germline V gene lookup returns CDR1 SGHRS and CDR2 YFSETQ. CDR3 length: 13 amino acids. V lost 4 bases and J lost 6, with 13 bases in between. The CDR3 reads CASSLRVGDGYTF. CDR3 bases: TGCGCCAGCAGCCTGAGGGTAGGGGATGGCTACACCTTC.

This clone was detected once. The CDR3 DNA reads TGTGCCAGCACTCCCCTAAACGGCTACACCTTC. Its protein is CASTPLNGYTF. This chain joins TRBV2 and TRBJ1-2; D ambiguous. CDR3 length: 11 residues. Germline V CDR1 and CDR2: SNHLY, FYNNEI. The V gene lost 7 bases and the J gene lost 8 bases, with 11 bases spanning the gap.

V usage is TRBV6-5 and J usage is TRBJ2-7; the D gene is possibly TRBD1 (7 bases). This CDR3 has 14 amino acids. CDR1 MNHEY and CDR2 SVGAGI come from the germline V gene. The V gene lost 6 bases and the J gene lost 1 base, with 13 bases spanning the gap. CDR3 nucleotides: TGTGCCAGCAGGGGGGCAGGGGGGTCCTACGAGCAGTACTTC. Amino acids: CASRGAGGSYEQYF.

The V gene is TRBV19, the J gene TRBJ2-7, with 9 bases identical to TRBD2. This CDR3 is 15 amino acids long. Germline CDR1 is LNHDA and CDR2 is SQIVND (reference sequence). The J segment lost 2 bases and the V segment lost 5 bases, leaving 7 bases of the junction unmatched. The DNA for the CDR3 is TGTGCCAGTAGTCCCGGCGGGAGGGCCACCTACGAGCAGTACTTC. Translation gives CASSPGGRATYEQYF.

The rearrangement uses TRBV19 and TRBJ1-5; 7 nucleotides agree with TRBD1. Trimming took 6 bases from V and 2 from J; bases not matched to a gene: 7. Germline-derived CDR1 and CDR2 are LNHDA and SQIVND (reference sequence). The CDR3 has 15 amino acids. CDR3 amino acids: CASRGQTMGNQPQHF. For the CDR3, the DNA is TGTGCCAGTAGGGGACAGACGATGGGCAATCAGCCCCAGCATTTT. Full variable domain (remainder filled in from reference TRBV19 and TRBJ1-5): DGGITQSPKYLFRKEGQNVTLSCEQNLNHDAMYWYRQDPGQGLRLIYYSQIVNDFQKGDIAEGYSVSREKKESFPLTVTSAQKNPTAFYLCASRGQTMGNQPQHFGDGTRLSIL.

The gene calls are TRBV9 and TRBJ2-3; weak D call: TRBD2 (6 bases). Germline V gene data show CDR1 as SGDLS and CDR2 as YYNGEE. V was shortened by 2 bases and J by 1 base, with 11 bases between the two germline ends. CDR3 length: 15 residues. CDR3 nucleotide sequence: TGTGCCAGCAGCGTCCGGGAGTGGGGCACAGATACGCAGTATTTT. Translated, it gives CASSVREWGTDTQYF.

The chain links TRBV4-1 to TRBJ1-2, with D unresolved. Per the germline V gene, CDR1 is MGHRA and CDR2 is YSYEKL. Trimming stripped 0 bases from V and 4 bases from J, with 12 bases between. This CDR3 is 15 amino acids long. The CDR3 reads CASSQESAGPYGYTF. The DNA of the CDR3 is TGCGCCAGCAGCCAAGAATCCGCAGGCCCCTATGGCTACACCTTC.

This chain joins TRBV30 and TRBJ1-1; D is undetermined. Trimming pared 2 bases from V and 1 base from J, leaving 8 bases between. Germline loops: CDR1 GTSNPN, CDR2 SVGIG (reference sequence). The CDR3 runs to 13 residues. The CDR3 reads CAWSLLGNTEAFF. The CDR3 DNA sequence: TGTGCCTGGAGTTTACTGGGGAACACTGAAGCTTTCTTT.

The CDR3 sequence: CASRQTGFDEQYF. CDR3 nucleotide sequence: TGTGCCAGCAGACAGACAGGGTTCGACGAGCAGTACTTC. This chain connects TRBV6-5 to TRBJ2-7; 7 nucleotides agree with TRBD1. Germline V gives CDR1 MNHEY, CDR2 SVGAGI. Trimming at V came to 6 bases and at J to 5 bases, leaving 7 bases not matched to a gene. This CDR3 is built from 13 residues.

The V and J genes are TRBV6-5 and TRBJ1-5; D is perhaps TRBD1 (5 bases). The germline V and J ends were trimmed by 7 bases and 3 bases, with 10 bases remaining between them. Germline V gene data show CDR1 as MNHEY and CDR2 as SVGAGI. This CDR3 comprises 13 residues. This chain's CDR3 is CASMGGFNQPQHF. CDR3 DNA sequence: TGTGCCAGCATGGGGGGATTCAATCAGCCCCAGCATTTT.

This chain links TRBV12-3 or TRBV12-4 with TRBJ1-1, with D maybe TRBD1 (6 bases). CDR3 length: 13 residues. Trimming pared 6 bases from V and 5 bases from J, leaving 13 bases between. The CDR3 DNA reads TGTGCCAGCAGCAGTACAGGGAGGACTGAAGCTTTCTTT. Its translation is CASSSTGRTEAFF.

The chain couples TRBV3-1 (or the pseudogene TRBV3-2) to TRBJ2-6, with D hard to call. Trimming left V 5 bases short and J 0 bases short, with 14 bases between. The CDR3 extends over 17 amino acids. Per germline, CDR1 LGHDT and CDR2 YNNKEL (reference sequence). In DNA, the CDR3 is TGTGCCAGCAGCTCTCCGGGCACAAGCTCTGGGGCCAACGTCCTGACTTTC. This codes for CASSSPGTSSGANVLTF.

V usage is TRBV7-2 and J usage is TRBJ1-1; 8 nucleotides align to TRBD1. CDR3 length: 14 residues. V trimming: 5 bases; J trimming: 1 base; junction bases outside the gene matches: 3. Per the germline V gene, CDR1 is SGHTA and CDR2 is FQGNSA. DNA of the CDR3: TGTGCCAGCAGCCTGGGACAGGAGAACACTGAAGCTTTCTTT. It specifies CASSLGQENTEAFF.

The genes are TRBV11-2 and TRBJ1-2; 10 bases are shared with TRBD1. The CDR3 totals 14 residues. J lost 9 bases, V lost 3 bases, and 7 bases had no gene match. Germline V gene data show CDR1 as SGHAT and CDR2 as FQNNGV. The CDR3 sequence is CASSLTGGPASYTF. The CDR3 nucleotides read TGTGCCAGCAGCTTGACAGGGGGCCCGGCTAGCTACACCTTC.

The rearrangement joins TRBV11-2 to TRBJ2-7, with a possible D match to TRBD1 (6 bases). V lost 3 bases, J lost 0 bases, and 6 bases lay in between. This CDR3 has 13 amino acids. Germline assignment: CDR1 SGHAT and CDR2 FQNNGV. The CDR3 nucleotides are TGTGCCAGCAGCTTGGGACACTCCTACGAGCAGTACTTC. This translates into CASSLGHSYEQYF.

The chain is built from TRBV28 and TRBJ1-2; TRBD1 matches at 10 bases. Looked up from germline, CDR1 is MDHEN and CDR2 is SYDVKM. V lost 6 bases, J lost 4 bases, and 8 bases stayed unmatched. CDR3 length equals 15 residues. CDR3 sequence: CASSNTRTGGYGYTF. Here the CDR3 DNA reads TGTGCCAGCAGCAACACACGGACAGGGGGCTATGGCTACACCTTC.

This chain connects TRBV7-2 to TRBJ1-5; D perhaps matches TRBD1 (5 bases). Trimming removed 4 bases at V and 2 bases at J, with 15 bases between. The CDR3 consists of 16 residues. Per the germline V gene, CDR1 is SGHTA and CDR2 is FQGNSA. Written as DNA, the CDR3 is TGTGCCAGCAGCTCCGACAGCCTCTTCGGCAATCAGCCCCAGCATTTT. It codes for CASSSDSLFGNQPQHF.

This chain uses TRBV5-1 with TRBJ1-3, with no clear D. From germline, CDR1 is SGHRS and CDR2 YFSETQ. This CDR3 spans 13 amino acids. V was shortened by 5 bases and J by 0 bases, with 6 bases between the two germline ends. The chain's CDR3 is CASSSGSGNTIYF. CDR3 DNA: TGCGCCAGCAGTAGCGGCTCTGGAAACACCATATATTTT. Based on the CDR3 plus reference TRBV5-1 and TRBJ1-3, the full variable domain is KAGVTQTPRYLIKTRGQQVTLSCSPISGHRSVSWYQQTPGQGLQFLFEYFSETQRNKGNFPGRFSGRQFSNSRSEMNVSTLELGDSALYLCASSSGSGNTIYFGEGSWLTVV.

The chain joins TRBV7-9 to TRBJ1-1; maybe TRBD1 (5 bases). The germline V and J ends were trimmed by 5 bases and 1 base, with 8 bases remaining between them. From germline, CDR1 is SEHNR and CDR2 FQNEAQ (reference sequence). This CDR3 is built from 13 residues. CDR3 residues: CASSRTGNTEAFF. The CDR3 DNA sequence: TGTGCCAGCAGCCGCACAGGGAACACTGAAGCTTTCTTT.

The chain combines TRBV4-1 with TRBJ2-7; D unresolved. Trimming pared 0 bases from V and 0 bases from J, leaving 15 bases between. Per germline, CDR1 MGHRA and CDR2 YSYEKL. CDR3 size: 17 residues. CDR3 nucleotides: TGCGCCAGCAGCCAAGATCGGCCTTCGGGTATCTCCTACGAGCAGTACTTC. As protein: CASSQDRPSGISYEQYF.

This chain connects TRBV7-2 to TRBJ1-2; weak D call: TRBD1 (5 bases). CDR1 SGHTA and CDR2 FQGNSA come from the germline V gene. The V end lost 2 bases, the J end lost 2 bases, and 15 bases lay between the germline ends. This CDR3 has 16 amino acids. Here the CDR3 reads CASSLRQPGGNYGYTF. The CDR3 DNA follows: TGTGCCAGCAGCTTAAGACAGCCGGGGGGAAACTATGGCTACACCTTC.

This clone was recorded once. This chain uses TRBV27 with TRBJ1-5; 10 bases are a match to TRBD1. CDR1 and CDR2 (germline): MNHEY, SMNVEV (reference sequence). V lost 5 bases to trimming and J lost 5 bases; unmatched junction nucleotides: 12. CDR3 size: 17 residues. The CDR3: CASSADRGRKGYQPQHF. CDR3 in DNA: TGTGCCAGCAGTGCCGACAGGGGGCGAAAGGGGTATCAGCCCCAGCATTTT.